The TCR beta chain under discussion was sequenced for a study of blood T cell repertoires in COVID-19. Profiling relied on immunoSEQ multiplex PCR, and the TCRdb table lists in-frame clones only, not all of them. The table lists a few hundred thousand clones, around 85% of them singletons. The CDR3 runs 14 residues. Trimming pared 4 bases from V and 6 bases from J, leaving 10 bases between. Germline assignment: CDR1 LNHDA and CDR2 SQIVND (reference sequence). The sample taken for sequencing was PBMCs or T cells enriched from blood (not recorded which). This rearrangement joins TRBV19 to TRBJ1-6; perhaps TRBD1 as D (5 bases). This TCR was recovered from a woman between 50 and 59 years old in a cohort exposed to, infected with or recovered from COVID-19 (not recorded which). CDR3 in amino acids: CASSTGRGNSPLHF. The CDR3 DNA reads TGTGCCAGTAGTACAGGGCGCGGTAATTCACCCCTCCACTTT.